This T cell receptor (beta chain) was obtained from a study of T-cell memory formation after mild COVID-19. About the research overall: The two donors had largely donor-specific TCR clusters.

Notes on the study in general: Clones which contracted sat mainly in CM and EM if CD4+, and in EMRA if CD8+.

Germline CDR1 reads MNHEY; CDR2 reads SVGAGI. The ends were cut back, 4 bases at V and 1 base at J, with 10 bases in the middle. This CDR3 spans 14 amino acids. TCRdb re-derived calls from the 5' RACE reads in MiXCR, one entry per CDR3 protein. This sample has approximately 88,000 distinct CDR3 sequences, with 20% to 25% found just once. This clonotype was detected only a few times. Its target is unknown. The genes are TRBV6-5 and TRBJ1-1, with D unresolved. Sequenced sample: PBMCs or a T cell subset sorted from them (not recorded which). The clonotype comes from a man between 18 and 29 years old who had mild COVID-19 (a few samples of this study predate the infection). Cell type and time point are not known. The CDR3 DNA is TGTGCCAGCAGTTCAGGATTGAGGAACACTGAAGCTTTCTTT. It codes for CASSSGLRNTEAFF.